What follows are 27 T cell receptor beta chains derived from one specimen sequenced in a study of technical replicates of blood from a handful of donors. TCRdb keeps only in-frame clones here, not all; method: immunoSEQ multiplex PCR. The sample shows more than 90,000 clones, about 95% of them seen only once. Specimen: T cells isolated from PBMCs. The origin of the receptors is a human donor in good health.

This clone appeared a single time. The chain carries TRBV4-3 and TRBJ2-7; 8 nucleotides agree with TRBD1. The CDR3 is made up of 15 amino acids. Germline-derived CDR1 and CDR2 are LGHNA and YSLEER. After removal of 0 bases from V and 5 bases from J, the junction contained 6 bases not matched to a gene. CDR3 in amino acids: CASSQDPGQVNEQYF. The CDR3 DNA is TGCGCCAGCAGCCAAGATCCGGGACAGGTCAACGAGCAGTACTTC.

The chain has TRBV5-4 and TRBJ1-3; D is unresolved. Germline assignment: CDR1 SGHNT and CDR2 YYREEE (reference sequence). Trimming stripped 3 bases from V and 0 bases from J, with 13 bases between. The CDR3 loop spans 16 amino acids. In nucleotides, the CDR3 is TGTGCCAGCAGCTCCCTGGACTGGAACTCTGGAAACACCATATATTTT. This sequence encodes CASSSLDWNSGNTIYF.

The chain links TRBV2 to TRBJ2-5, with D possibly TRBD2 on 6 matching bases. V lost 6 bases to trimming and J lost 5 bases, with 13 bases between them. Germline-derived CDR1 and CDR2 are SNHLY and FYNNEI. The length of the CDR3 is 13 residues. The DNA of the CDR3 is TGTGCCAGCAGGGACCTTGGAGGGGAGACCCAGTACTTC. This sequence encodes CASRDLGGETQYF. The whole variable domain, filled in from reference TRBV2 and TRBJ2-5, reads EPEVTQTPSHQVTQMGQEVILRCVPISNHLYFYWYRQILGQKVEFLVSFYNNEISEKSEIFDDQFSVERPDGSNFTLKIRSTKLEDSAMYFCASRDLGGETQYFGPGTRLLVL.

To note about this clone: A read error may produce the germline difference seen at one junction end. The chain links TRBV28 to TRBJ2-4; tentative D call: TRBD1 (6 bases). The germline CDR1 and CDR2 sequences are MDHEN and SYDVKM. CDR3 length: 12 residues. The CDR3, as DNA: TGTGCCAGCAGTTGGCGATGGGGGCTAGCTGTCTTC. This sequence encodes CASSWRWGLAVF. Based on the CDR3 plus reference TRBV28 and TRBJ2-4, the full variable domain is DVKVTQSSRYLVKRTGEKVFLECVQDMDHENMFWYRQDPGLGLRLIYFSYDVKMKEKGDIPEGYSVSREKKERFSLILESASTNQTSMYLCASSWRWGLAVFGAGTRLSVL.

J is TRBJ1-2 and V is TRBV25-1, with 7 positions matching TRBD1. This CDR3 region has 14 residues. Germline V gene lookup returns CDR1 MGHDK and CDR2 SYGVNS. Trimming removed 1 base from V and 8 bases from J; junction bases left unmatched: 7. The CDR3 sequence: CASSESDRRGGYTF. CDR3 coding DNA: TGTGCCAGCAGTGAATCGGACAGGCGAGGAGGCTACACCTTC.

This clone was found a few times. Written as DNA, the CDR3 is TGCGCCAGCAGCTTGGCGGGGGGCCAGAACACTGAAGCTTTCTTT. It translates to CASSLAGGQNTEAFF. The V and J genes are TRBV5-1 and TRBJ1-1, with D tentatively TRBD1 (6 bases). The length of the CDR3 is 15 residues. V was clipped by 0 bases and J by 1 base, with 10 bases between them. Germline CDR1 and CDR2: SGHRS and YFSETQ.

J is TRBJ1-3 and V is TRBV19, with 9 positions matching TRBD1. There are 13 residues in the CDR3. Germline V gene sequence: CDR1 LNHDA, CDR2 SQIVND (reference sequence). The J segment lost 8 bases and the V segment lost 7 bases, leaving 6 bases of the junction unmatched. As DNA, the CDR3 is TGTGCCAGTAAGATACAGGGGGCTGACACCATATATTTT. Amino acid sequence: CASKIQGADTIYF.

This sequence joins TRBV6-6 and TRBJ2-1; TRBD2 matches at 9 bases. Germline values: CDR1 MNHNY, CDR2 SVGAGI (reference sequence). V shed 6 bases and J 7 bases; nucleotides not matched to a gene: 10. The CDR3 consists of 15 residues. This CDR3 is CASSRGGGRGNEQFF. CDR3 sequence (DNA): TGTGCCAGCAGCCGGGGGGGCGGGAGGGGGAATGAGCAGTTCTTC.

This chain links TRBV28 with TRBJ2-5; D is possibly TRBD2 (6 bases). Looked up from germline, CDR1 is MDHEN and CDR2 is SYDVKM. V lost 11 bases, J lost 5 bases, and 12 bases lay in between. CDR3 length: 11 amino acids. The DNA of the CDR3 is TGTGCCGCCGAGGAGGGGGAGACCCAGTACTTC. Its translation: CAAEEGETQYF.

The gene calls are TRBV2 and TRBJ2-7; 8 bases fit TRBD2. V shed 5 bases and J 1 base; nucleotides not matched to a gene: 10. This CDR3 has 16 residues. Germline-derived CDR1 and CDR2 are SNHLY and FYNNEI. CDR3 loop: CASSQSTSGRSYEQYF. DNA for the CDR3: TGTGCCAGCAGTCAATCTACTAGCGGTCGATCCTACGAGCAGTACTTC.

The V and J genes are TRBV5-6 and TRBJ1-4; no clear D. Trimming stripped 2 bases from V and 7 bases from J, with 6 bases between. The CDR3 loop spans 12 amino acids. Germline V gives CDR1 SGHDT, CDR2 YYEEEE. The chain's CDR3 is CASSLIREKLFF. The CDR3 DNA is TGTGCCAGCAGCTTAATCCGTGAAAAACTGTTTTTT. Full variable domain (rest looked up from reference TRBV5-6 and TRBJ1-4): DAGVTQSPTHLIKTRGQQVTLRCSPKSGHDTVSWYQQALGQGPQFIFQYYEEEERQRGNFPDRFSGHQFPNYSSELNVNALLLGDSALYLCASSLIREKLFFGSGTQLSVL.

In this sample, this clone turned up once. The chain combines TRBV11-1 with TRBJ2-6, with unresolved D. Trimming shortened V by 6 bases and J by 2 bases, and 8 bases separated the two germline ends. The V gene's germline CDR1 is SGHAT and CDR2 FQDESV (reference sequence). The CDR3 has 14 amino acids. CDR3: CASRLTAGANVLTF. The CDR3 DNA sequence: TGTGCCAGCAGACTGACTGCTGGGGCCAACGTCCTGACTTTC.

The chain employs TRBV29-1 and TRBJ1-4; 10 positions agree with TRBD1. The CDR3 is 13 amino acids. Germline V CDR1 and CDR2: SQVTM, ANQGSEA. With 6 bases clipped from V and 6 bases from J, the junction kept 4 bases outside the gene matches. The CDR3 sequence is CSVGQGRDEKLFF. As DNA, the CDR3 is TGCAGCGTGGGACAGGGGCGGGATGAAAAACTGTTTTTT.

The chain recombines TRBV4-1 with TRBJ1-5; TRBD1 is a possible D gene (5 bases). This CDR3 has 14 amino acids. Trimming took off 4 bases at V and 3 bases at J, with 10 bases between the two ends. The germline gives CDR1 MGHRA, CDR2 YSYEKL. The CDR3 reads CASSRQGNNQPQHF. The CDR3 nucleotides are TGCGCCAGCAGCCGCCAGGGTAACAATCAGCCCCAGCATTTT.

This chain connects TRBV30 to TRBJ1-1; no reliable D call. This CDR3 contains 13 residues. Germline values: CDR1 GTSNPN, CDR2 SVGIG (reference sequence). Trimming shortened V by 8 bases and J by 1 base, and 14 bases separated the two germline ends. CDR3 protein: CAGLPQTNTEAFF. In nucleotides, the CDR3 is TGTGCCGGGCTACCCCAGACGAACACTGAAGCTTTCTTT. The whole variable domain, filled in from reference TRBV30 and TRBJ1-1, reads SQTIHQWPATLVQPVGSPLSLECTVEGTSNPNLYWYRQAAGRGLQLLFYSVGIGQISSEVPQNLSASRPQDRQFILSSKKLLLSDSGFYLCAGLPQTNTEAFFGQGTRLTVV.

The CDR3 DNA reads as TGCGCCAGCACCCCTCGACAGTTATCCTACAATGAGCAGTTCTTC. Amino acids: CASTPRQLSYNEQFF. The chain combines TRBV5-1 with TRBJ2-1; a weak D match, TRBD1 (5 bases). This CDR3 region has 15 residues. V lost 6 bases and J 1 base, leaving 14 bases between the germline ends. Germline values: CDR1 SGHRS, CDR2 YFSETQ.

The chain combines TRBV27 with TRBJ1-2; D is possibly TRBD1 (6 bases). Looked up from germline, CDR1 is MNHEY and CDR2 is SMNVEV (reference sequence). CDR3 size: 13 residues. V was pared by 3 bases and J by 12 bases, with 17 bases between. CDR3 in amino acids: CASSLGGLRGHTF. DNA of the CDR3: TGTGCCAGCAGTTTGGGGGGGCTAAGGGGCCACACCTTC.

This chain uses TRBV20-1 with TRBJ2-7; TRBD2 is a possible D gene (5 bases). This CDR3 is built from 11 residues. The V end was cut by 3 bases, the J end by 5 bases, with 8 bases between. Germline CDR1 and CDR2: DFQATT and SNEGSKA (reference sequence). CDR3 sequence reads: CSASAGDEQYF. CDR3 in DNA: TGCAGTGCTAGTGCCGGGGACGAGCAGTACTTC.

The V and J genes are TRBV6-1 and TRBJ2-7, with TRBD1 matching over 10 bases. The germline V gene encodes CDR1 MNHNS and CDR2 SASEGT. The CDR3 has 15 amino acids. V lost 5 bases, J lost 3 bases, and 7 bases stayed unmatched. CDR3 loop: CASSLDRGLNYEQYF. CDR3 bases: TGTGCCAGCAGTCTCGACAGGGGGCTCAACTACGAGCAGTACTTC.

Here the CDR3 DNA reads TGTGCCAGCAGCTTAGCTACAGGACTAGCGGGAGGGGGTGAGCAGTTCTTC. This codes for CASSLATGLAGGGEQFF. The rearrangement joins TRBV7-2 to TRBJ2-1, with TRBD2 identical over 15 bases. CDR1 and CDR2 (germline): SGHTA, FQGNSA. The V gene end was trimmed by 0 bases and the J gene end by 9 bases; junction bases not matched to a gene: 6. This CDR3 spans 17 amino acids.

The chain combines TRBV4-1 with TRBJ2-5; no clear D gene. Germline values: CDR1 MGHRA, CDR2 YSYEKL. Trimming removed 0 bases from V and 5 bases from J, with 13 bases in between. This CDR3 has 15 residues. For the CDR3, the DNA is TGCGCCAGCAGCCAAGATCAGCGCCCCGGGGAGACCCAGTACTTC. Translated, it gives CASSQDQRPGETQYF.

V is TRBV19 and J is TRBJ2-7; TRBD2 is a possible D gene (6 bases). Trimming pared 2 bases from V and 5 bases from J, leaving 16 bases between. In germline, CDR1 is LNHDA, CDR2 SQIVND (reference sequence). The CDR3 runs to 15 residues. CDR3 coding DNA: TGTGCCAGTAGTATATTCGAGGTTCGGACTAACGAGCAGTACTTC. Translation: CASSIFEVRTNEQYF.

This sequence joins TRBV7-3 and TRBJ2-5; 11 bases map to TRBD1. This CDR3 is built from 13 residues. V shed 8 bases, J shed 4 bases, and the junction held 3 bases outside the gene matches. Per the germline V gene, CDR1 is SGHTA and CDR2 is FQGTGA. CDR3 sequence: CASGQGAGETQYF. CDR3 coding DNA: TGTGCCAGCGGACAGGGGGCGGGAGAGACCCAGTACTTC.

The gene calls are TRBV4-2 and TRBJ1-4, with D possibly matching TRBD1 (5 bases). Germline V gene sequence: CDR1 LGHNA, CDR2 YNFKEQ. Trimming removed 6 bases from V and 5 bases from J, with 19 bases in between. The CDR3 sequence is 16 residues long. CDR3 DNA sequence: TGTGCCAGCAGTGACCCATCGGAGGGGCGGAATGAAAAACTGTTTTTT. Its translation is CASSDPSEGRNEKLFF.

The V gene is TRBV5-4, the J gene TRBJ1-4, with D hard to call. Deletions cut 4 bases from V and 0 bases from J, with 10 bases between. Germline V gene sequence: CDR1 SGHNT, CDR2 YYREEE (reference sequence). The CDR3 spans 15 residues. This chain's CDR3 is CASSDLKATNEKLFF. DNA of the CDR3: TGTGCCAGCAGCGACTTGAAGGCAACTAATGAAAAACTGTTTTTT.

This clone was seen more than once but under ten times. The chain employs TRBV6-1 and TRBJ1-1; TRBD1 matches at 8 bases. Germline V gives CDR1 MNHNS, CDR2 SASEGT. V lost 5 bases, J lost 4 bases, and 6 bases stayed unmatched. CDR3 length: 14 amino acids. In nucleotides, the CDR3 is TGTGCCAGCAGTACAGACAGGGGCCCCACTGAAGCTTTCTTT. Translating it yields CASSTDRGPTEAFF.

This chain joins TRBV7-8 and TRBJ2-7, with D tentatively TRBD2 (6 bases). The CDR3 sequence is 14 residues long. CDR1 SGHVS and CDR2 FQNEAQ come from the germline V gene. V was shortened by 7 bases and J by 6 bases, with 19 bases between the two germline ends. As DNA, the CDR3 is TGTGCCAGCACACTCGGGGGAGATAAGGCCGAGCAGTACTTC. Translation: CASTLGGDKAEQYF.